This TCR beta chain comes out of a study of graft-versus-host responses after intestinal transplantation. About this clone: What it binds is not known.

In germline, CDR1 is MNHEY, CDR2 SMNVEV (reference sequence). This CDR3 comprises 15 residues. V was clipped by 2 bases and J by 3 bases, with 11 bases between them. The assay was immunoSEQ multiplex PCR, and TCRdb's table has in-frame clones only and misses some. The data contain about 73,000 clones, around 87% of them seen just once; the ten biggest clones take up roughly 4%. This receptor was taken from a human donor who was the organ donor for an intestinal transplant. The V call is TRBV27, the J call TRBJ1-5; D is unresolved. The starting material was unstimulated CD8+ T cells sorted from spleen or lymph node cells, obtained before transplant. This CDR3 is CASSLGSGFNQPQHF. The CDR3 DNA reads TGTGCCAGCAGTTTAGGAAGCGGATTCAATCAGCCCCAGCATTTT.